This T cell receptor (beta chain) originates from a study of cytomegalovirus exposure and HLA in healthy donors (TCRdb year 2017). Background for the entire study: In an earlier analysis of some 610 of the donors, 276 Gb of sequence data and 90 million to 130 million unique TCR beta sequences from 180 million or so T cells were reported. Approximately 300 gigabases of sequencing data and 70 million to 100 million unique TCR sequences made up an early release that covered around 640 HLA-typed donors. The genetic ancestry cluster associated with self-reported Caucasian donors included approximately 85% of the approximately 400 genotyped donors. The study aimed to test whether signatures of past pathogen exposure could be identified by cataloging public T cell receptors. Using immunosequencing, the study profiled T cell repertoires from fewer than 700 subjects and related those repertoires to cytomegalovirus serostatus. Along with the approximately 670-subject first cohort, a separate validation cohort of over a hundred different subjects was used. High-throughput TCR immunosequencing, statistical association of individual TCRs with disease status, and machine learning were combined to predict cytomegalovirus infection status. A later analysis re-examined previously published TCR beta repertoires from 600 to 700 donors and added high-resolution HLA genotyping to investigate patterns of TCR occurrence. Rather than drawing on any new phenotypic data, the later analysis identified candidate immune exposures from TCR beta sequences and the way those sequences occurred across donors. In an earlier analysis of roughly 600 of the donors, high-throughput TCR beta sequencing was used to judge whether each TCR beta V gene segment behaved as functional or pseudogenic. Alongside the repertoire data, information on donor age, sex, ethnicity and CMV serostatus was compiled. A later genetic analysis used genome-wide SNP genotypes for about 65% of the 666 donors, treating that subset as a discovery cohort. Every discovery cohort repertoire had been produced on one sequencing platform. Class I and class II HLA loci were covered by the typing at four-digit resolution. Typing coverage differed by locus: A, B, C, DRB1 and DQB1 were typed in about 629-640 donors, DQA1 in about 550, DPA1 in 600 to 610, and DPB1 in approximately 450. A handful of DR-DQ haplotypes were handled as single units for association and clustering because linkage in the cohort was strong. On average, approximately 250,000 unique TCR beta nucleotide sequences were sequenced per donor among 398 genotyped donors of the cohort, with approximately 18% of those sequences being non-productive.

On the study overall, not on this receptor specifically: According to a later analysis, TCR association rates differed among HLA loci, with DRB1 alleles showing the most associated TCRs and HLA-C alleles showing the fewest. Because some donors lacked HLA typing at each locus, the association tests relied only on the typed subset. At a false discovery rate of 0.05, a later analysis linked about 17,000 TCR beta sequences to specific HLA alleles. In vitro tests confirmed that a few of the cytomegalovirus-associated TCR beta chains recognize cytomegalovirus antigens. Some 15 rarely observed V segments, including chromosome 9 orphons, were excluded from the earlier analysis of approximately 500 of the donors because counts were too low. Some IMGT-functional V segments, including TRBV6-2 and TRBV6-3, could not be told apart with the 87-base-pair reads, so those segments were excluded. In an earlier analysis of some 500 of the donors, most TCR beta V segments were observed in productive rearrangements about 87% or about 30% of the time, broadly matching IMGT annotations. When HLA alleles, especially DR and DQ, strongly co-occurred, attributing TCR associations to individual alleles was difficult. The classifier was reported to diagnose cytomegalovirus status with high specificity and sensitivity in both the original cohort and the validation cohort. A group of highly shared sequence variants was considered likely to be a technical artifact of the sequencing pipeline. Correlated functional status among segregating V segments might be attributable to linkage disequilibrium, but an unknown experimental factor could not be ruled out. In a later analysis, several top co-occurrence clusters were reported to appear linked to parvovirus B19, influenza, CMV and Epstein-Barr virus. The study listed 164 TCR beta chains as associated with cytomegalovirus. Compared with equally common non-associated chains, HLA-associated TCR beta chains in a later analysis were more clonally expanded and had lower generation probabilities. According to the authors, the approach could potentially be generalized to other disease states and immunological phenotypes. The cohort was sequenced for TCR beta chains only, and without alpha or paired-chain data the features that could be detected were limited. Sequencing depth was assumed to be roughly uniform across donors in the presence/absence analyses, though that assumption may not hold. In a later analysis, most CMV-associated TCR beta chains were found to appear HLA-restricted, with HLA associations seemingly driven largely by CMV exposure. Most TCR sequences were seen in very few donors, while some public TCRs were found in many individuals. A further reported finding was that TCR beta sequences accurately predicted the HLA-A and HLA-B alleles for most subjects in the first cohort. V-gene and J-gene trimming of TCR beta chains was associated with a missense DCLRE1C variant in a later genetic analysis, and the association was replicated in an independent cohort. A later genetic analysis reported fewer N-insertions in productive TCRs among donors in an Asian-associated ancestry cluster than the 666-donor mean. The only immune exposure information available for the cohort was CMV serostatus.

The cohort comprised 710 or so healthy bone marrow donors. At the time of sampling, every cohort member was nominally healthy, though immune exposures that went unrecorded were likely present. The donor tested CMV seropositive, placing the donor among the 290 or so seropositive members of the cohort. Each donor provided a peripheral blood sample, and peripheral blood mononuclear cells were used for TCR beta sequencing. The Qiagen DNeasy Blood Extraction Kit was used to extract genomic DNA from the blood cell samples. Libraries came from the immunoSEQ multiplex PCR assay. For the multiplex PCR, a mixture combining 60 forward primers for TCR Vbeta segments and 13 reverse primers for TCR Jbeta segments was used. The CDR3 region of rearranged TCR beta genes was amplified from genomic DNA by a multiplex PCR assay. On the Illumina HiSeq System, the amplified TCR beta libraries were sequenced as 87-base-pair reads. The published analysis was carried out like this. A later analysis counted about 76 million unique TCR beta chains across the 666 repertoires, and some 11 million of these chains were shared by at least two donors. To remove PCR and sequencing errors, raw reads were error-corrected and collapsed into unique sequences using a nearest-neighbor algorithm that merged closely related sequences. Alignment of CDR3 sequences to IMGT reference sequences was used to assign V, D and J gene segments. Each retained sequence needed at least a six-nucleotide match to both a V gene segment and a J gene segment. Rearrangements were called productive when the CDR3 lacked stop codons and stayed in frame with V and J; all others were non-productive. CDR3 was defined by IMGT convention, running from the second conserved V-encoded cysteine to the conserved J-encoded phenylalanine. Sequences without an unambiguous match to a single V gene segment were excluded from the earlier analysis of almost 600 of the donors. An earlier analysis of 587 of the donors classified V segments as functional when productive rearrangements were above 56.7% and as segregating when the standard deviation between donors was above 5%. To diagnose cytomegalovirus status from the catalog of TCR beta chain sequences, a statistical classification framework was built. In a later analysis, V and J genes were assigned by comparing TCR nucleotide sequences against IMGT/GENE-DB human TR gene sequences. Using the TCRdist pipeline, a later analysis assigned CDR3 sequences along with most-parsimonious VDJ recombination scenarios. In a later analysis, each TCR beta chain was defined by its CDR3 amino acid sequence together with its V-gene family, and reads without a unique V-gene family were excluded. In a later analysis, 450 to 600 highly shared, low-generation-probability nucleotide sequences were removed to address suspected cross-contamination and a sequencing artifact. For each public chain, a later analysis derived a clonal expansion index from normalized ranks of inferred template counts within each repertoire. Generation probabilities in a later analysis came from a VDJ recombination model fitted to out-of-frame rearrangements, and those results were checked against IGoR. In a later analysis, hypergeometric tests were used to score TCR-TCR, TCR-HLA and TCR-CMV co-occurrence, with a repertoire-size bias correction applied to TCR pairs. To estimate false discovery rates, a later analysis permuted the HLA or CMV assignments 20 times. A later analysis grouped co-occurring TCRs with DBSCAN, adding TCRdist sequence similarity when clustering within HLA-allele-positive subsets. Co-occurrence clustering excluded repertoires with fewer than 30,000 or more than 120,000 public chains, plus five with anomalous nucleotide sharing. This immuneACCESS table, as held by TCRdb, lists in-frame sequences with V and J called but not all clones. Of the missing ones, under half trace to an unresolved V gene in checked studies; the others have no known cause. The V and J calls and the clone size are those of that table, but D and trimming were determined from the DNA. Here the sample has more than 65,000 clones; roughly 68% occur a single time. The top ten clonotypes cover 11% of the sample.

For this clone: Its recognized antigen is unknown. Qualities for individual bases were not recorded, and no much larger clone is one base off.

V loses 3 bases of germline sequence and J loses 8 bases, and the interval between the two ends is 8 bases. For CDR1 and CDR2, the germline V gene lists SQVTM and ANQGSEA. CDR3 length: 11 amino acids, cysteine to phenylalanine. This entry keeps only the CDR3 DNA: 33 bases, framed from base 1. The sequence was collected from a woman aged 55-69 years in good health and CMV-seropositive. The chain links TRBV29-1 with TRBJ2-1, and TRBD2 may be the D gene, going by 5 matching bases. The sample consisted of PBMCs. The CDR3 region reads CSVERVDEQFF. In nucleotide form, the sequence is TGCAGCGTTGAGAGGGTCGATGAGCAGTTCTTC.